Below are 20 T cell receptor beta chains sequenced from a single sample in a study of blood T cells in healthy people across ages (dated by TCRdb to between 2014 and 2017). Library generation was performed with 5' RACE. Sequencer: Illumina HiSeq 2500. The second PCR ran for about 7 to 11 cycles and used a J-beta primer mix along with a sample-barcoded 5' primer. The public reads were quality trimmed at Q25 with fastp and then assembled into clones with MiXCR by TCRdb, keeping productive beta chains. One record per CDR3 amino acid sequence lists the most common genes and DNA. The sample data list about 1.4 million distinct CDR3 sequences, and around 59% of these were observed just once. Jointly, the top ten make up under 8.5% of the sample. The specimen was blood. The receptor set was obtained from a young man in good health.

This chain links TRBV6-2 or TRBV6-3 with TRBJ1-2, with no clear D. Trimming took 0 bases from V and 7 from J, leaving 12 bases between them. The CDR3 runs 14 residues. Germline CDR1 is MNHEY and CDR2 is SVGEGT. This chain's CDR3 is CASSYSSRSAGYTF. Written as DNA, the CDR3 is TGTGCCAGCAGTTACTCGTCACGGTCCGCTGGCTACACCTTC.

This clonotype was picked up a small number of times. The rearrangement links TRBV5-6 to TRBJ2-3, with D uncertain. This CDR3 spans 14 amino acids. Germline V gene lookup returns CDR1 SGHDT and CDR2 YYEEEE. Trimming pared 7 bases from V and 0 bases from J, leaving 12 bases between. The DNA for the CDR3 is TGTGCCAGCTTCCAGATCTCTAGCACAGATACGCAGTATTTT. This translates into CASFQISSTDTQYF.

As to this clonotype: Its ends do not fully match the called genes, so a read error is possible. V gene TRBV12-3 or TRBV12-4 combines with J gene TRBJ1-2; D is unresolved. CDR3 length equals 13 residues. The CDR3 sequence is CASSLLWNYGHTF. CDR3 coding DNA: TGTGCCAGCAGTTTATTATGGAACTATGGCCACACCTTC.

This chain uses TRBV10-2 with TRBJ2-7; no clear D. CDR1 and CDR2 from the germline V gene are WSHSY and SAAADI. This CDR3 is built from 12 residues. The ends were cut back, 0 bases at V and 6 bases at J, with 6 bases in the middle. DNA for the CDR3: TGCGCCAGCAGTGAGTCAGTCCTCGAGCAGTACTTC. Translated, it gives CASSESVLEQYF.

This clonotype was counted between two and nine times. CDR3: CASSYGVAPFYEQYF. The CDR3 nucleotides read TGTGCCAGCAGTTACGGGGTAGCGCCTTTCTACGAGCAGTACTTC. This sequence joins TRBV6-5 and TRBJ2-5; tentative D call: TRBD2 (5 bases). Near its end, the DNA agrees better with TRBJ2-7, so the J call may be wrong. Germline-derived CDR1 and CDR2 are MNHEY and SVGAGI. The CDR3 consists of 15 residues.

DNA of the CDR3: TGTGCCAGCAGCCAAGATGGGAGACCGCAGCAGTACTTC. Amino acid sequence: CASSQDGRPQQYF. The V and J genes are TRBV3-1 and TRBJ2-7; D may be TRBD2 (5 bases). CDR3 size: 13 residues. V lost 0 bases and J 8 bases, leaving 11 bases between the germline ends. Germline CDR1 LGHDT, CDR2 YNNKEL (reference sequence).

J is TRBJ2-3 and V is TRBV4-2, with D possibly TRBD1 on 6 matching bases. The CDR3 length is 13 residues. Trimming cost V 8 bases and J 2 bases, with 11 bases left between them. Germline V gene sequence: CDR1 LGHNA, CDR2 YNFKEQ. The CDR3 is CASGGEFTDTQYF. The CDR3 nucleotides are TGTGCCAGCGGGGGCGAGTTCACAGATACGCAGTATTTT.

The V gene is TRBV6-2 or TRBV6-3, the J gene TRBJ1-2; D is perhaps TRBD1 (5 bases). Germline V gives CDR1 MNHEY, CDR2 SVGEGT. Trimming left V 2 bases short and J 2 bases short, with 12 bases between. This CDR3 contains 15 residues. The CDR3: CASSYQGRLNYGYTF. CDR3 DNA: TGTGCCAGCAGTTACCAGGGAAGATTAAACTATGGCTACACCTTC.

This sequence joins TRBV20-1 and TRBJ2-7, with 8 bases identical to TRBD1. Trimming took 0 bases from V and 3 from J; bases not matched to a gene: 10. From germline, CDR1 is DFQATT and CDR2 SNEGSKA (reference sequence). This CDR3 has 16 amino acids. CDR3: CSARDPQGASIYEQYF. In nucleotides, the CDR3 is TGCAGTGCTAGAGACCCGCAGGGGGCGAGTATCTACGAGCAGTACTTC.

Here the CDR3 reads CASSRSSGGAKNEQFF. The CDR3 bases are TGCGCCAGCAGCAGAAGTAGCGGGGGGGCTAAGAATGAGCAGTTCTTC. This sequence joins TRBV4-3 and TRBJ2-1; 11 bases are shared with TRBD2. Germline V gene data show CDR1 as LGHNA and CDR2 as YSLEER. V was clipped by 5 bases and J by 7 bases; unmatched bases: 10. The CDR3 runs to 16 residues.

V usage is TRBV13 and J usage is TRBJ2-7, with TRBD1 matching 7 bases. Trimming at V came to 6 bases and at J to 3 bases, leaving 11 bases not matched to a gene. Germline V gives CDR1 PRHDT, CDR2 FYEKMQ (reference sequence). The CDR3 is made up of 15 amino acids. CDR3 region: CASRPVWDSNYEQYF. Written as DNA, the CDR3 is TGTGCCAGCAGGCCCGTTTGGGACAGCAACTACGAGCAGTACTTC.

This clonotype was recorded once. The CDR3 DNA sequence: TGTGCCAGCAGCCTCCCCCCCCCAGGGGAGACCCAGTACTTC. It codes for CASSLPPPGETQYF. This sequence joins TRBV6-6 and TRBJ2-5; D is possibly TRBD1 (5 bases). The CDR3 covers 14 residues. Germline-derived CDR1 and CDR2 are MNHNY and SVGAGI (reference sequence). The germline V and J ends were trimmed by 6 bases and 5 bases, with 16 bases remaining between them.

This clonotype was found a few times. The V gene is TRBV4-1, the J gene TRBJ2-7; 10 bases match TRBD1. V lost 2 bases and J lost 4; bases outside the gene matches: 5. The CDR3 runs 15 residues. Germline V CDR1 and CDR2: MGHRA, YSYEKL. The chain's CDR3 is CASSQLGQGGYEQYF. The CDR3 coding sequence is TGCGCCAGCAGCCAATTAGGACAGGGGGGGTACGAGCAGTACTTC.

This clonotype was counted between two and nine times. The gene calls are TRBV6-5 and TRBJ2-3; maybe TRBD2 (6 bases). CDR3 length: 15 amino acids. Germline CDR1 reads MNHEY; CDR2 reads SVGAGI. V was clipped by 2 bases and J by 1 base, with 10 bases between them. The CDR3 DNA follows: TGTGCCAGCAGTTACGTGCGGGGTCGCACAGATACGCAGTATTTT. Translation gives CASSYVRGRTDTQYF.

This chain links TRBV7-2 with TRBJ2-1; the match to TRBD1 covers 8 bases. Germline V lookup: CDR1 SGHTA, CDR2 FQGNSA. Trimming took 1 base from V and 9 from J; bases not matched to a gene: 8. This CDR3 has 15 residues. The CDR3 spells CASSLEDRALGEQFF. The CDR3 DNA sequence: TGTGCCAGCAGCTTAGAGGACAGGGCCCTCGGTGAGCAGTTCTTC.

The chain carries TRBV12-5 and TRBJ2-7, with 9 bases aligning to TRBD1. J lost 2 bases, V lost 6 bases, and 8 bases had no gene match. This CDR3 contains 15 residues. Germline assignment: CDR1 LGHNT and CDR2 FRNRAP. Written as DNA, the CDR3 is TGTGCTAGTGGCCTGGAACAGGGGGCAACCTACGAGCAGTACTTC. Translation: CASGLEQGATYEQYF.

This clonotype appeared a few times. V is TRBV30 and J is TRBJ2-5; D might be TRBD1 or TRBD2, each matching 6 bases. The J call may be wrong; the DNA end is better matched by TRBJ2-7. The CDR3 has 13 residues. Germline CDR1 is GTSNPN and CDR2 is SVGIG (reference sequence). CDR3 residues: CAWSQAGTYEQYF. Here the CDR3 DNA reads TGTGCCTGGAGTCAGGCGGGGACATACGAGCAGTACTTC.

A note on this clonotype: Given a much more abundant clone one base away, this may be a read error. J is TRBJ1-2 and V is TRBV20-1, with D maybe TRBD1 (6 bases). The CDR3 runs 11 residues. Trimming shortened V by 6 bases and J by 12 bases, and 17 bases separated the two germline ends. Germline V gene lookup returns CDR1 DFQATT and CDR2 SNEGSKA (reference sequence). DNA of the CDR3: TGCAGTGCCCAGGGACAAGGAGGCCACACCTTC. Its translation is CSAQGQGGHTF.

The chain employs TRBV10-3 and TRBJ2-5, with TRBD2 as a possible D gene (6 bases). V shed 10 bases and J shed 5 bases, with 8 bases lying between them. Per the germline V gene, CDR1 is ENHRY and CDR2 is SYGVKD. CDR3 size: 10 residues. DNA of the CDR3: TGTGCCACCCGGGGGGAGACCCAGTACTTC. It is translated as CATRGETQYF.

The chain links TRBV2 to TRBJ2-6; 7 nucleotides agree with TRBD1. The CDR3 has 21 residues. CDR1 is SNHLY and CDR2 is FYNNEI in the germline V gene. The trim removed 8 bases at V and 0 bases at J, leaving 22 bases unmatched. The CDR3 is CASGGDRVRYLSSSGANVLTF. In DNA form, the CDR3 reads TGTGCCAGCGGGGGAGACAGGGTCCGATACCTTTCTAGCTCTGGGGCCAACGTCCTGACTTTC. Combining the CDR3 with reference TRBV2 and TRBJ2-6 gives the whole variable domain EPEVTQTPSHQVTQMGQEVILRCVPISNHLYFYWYRQILGQKVEFLVSFYNNEISEKSEIFDDQFSVERPDGSNFTLKIRSTKLEDSAMYFCASGGDRVRYLSSSGANVLTFGAGSRLTVL.